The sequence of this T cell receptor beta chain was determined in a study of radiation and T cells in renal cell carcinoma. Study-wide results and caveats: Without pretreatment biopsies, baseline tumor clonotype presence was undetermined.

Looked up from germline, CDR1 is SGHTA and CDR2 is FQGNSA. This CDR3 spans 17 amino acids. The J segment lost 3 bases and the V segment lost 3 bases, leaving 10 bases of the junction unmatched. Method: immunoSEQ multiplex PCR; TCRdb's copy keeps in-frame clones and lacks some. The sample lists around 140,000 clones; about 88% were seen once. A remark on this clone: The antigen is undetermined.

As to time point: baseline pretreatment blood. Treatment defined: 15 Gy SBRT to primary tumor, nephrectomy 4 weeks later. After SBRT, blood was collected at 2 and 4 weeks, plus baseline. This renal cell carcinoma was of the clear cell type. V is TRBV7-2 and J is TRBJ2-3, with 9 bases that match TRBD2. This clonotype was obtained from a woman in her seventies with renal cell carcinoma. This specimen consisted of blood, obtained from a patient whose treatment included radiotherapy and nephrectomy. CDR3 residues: CASSLRGGAMRTDTQYF. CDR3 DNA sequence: TGTGCCAGCAGCTTGCGCGGGGGGGCCATGAGAACAGATACGCAGTATTTT.